These 18 T cell receptor beta chains were all obtained from the same sample, sequenced in a study of shared clonotypes between healthy human individuals. The naive CD8 fraction comprised CD45RO-negative cells positively selected for CCR7 and excluded terminally differentiated effector memory CD45RA+ cells. TCRdb keeps only in-frame clones here, not all; method: immunoSEQ multiplex PCR. The table records hundreds of thousands of clones, 98% of them present only once. Sequenced material: naive CD8+ T cells sorted from blood. The receptor source for this set is a young man in good health.

This rearrangement joins TRBV14 to TRBJ1-1; D is uncertain. The V and J ends lost 4 bases and 10 bases respectively, with 13 bases between them. The germline V gene has CDR1 SGHDN and CDR2 FVKESK. The CDR3 loop spans 12 amino acids. CDR3 in DNA: TGTGCCAGCAGCCCAGGCTATAGTAGAGCTTTCTTT. It is translated as CASSPGYSRAFF.

The genes are TRBV11-2 and TRBJ2-3; 8 positions match TRBD2. Germline lookup yields CDR1 SGHAT and CDR2 FQNNGV. V lost 5 bases, J lost 5 bases, and 0 bases stayed unmatched. The CDR3 runs 12 residues. CDR3 nucleotide sequence: TGTGCCAGCAGCCGGGGGGGAGATACGCAGTATTTT. Translation: CASSRGGDTQYF.

This chain links TRBV30 with TRBJ2-5, with unresolved D. CDR1 and CDR2 (germline): GTSNPN, SVGIG (reference sequence). V was shortened by 0 bases and J by 4 bases, with 27 bases between the two germline ends. The CDR3 covers 19 residues. The CDR3 DNA sequence: TGTGCCTGGAGTGTATTATCGGCAACCGGCCCCTCTCCGTCAGAGACCCAGTACTTC. This gives the protein CAWSVLSATGPSPSETQYF.

This chain joins TRBV7-9 and TRBJ2-1; no clear D. Trimming removed 5 bases at V and 5 bases at J, with 13 bases between. Germline CDR1 and CDR2: SEHNR and FQNEAQ (reference sequence). This CDR3 is built from 14 residues. This CDR3 is CASSRPPQDNEQFF. The CDR3 nucleotides are TGTGCCAGCAGCAGACCACCGCAGGACAATGAGCAGTTCTTC.

The V call is TRBV5-1, the J call TRBJ1-2, with TRBD1 matching over 7 bases. Germline V gene lookup returns CDR1 SGHRS and CDR2 YFSETQ. The V gene end was trimmed by 4 bases and the J gene end by 10 bases; junction bases not matched to a gene: 4. CDR3 length equals 11 residues. The DNA for the CDR3 is TGCGCCAGCAGCCAGGGACAGAACTACACCTTC. It translates to CASSQGQNYTF.

The gene calls are TRBV6-6 and TRBJ2-4; perhaps TRBD2 as D (5 bases). Trimming removed 0 bases at V and 9 bases at J, with 15 bases between. The V gene's germline CDR1 is MNHNY and CDR2 SVGAGI (reference sequence). The CDR3 length is 15 residues. The CDR3 loop is CASSYSSEAGGIQYF. DNA for the CDR3: TGTGCCAGCAGTTACTCGAGTGAGGCGGGCGGCATTCAGTACTTC.

This chain connects TRBV4-1 to TRBJ2-7, with D possibly being TRBD2 (6 bases). Germline assignment: CDR1 MGHRA and CDR2 YSYEKL. The V end was cut by 6 bases, the J end by 4 bases, with 19 bases between. The length of the CDR3 is 15 residues. CDR3 loop: CASSFGSPSMYEQYF. Written as DNA, the CDR3 is TGCGCCAGCAGTTTCGGGAGCCCGTCGATGTACGAGCAGTACTTC.

The V gene is TRBV7-9, the J gene TRBJ2-7; 7 positions agree with TRBD2. The V gene end was trimmed by 5 bases and the J gene end by 2 bases; junction bases not matched to a gene: 6. The CDR3 length is 14 residues. Germline values: CDR1 SEHNR, CDR2 FQNEAQ (reference sequence). CDR3 DNA: TGTGCCAGCAGCGATCGGGAGGATCCCTACGAGCAGTACTTC. Translated, it gives CASSDREDPYEQYF.

The chain uses TRBV5-1 and TRBJ2-3, with 12 bases that match TRBD2. With 7 bases clipped from V and 4 bases from J, the junction kept 4 bases outside the gene matches. CDR1 is SGHRS, CDR2 YFSETQ, per germline. This CDR3 is 14 amino acids long. The CDR3 DNA is TGCGCCAGCTGGACTAGCGGGACGTCAGATACGCAGTATTTT. Its protein product is CASWTSGTSDTQYF.

The chain recombines TRBV2 with TRBJ2-1; a possible D gene is TRBD2 (5 bases). V lost 3 bases and J lost 0, with 9 bases in between. CDR3 length equals 15 residues. Germline loops: CDR1 SNHLY, CDR2 FYNNEI. The CDR3 region is CASSEPGSSYNEQFF. The CDR3 nucleotides read TGTGCCAGCAGTGAGCCGGGAAGCTCCTACAATGAGCAGTTCTTC.

In this sample, this clone turned up once. The J gene is TRBJ2-3, the V gene TRBV7-9, with TRBD2 matching 8 bases. J lost 1 base, V lost 5 bases, and 8 bases had no gene match. In germline, CDR1 is SEHNR, CDR2 FQNEAQ (reference sequence). The CDR3 is made up of 16 amino acids. The CDR3 bases are TGTGCCAGCAGCCTTCCAGCGGGAGAGCGCACAGATACGCAGTATTTT. Protein sequence: CASSLPAGERTDTQYF.

The chain combines TRBV6-1 with TRBJ2-7; TRBD1 aligns across 12 bases. Germline CDR1 MNHNS, CDR2 SASEGT. The CDR3 is made up of 15 amino acids. The trim removed 6 bases at V and 4 bases at J, leaving 7 bases unmatched. CDR3 nucleotides: TGTGCCAGCAGGGCCGGGACAGGGGGCGGGTACGAGCAGTACTTC. Its translation: CASRAGTGGGYEQYF.

This chain connects TRBV5-5 to TRBJ1-4; 7 bases match TRBD1. Looked up from germline, CDR1 is SGHKS and CDR2 is YYEKEE (reference sequence). CDR3 length: 14 residues. The CDR3 spells CPPGTQGGGEKLFF. Here the CDR3 DNA reads TGTCCCCCGGGAACCCAGGGGGGTGGGGAAAAACTGTTTTTT.

The J gene is TRBJ2-7, the V gene TRBV30; either TRBD1 or TRBD2 may supply D (6 bases each). CDR1 is GTSNPN, CDR2 SVGIG, per germline (reference sequence). The V end was cut by 8 bases, the J end by 3 bases, with 14 bases between. The CDR3 is 12 residues long. CDR3 loop: CAGDGGNYEQYF. CDR3 nucleotides: TGTGCCGGGGACGGGGGCAACTACGAGCAGTACTTC.

This chain connects TRBV27 to TRBJ2-2, with 7 bases fitting TRBD2. V lost 3 bases to trimming and J lost 0 bases; unmatched junction nucleotides: 10. Germline CDR1 reads MNHEY; CDR2 reads SMNVEV (reference sequence). This CDR3 has 18 residues. As DNA, the CDR3 is TGTGCCAGCAGTTTGCGCTACCGGGACTATTCGAACACCGGGGAGCTGTTTTTT. The encoded protein is CASSLRYRDYSNTGELFF.

This chain uses TRBV5-5 with TRBJ2-1; 8 bases match TRBD1. The CDR3 has 16 residues. The germline gives CDR1 SGHKS, CDR2 YYEKEE (reference sequence). Unmatched junction bases numbered 6, after V lost 1 base and J lost 3 bases. CDR3 DNA sequence: TGTGCCAGCAGCTTGCTCTTACAGGGGGGCTACAATGAGCAGTTCTTC. Amino acids: CASSLLLQGGYNEQFF.

V usage is TRBV7-9 and J usage is TRBJ2-3; D possibly uses TRBD1 or TRBD2 (5 bases each). Germline V CDR1 and CDR2: SEHNR, FQNEAQ (reference sequence). CDR3 length: 16 amino acids. V dropped 5 bases and J dropped 2 bases, with 17 bases sitting between them. The CDR3 here is CASSPEGTEDTDTQYF. The CDR3 DNA is TGTGCCAGCAGCCCCGAAGGGACGGAAGACACAGATACGCAGTATTTT. Together with reference TRBV7-9 and TRBJ2-3, the CDR3 gives the full variable domain: DTGVSQNPRHKITKRGQNVTFRCDPISEHNRLYWYRQTLGQGPEFLTYFQNEAQLEKSRLLSDRFSAERPKGSFSTLEIQRTEQGDSAMYLCASSPEGTEDTDTQYFGPGTRLTVL.

This clone was detected once. The chain links TRBV6-1 to TRBJ1-1; D uncertain. Germline values: CDR1 MNHNS, CDR2 SASEGT. The CDR3 covers 11 residues. The CDR3 DNA is TGTGCAGGGTTTACGAACACTGAAGCTTTCTTT. It encodes CAGFTNTEAFF.